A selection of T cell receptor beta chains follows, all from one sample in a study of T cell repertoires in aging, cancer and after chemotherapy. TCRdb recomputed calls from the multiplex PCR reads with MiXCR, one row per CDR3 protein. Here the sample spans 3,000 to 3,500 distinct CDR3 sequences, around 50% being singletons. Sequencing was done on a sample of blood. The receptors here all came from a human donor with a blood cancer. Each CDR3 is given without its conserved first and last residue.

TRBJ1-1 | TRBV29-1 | SVVTAAMNTEAF
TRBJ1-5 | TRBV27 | ASSITGPNQPQH
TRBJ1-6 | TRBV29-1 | SVETGGNSPLH
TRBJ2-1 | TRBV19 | ASTPGSGEQF
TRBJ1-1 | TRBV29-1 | SIRQGLNTEAF
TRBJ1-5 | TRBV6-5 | ASSYEGLNQPQH
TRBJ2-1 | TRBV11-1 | ASSPGGGLGSYNEQF
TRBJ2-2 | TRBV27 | ASSLNLNRRSGELF
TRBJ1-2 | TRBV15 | ATSRDSQGLGGYT
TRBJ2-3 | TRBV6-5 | ASSQDGSSTDTQY
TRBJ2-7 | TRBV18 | ASSPVIDFYEQY
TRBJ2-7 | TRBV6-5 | ATRTSGTYEQY
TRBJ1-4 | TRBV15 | ATSRVGDRDEKLF
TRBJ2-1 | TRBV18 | ASWDNEQF
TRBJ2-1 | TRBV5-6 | ASSLGRLAVYNEQF
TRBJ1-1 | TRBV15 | ATSEPGQTNTEAF
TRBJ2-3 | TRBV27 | ASSLLAGGTDTEY
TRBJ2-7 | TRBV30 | AWSEGQTYEQY
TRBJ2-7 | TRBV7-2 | ASSFAGGPSYEQY
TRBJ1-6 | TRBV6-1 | ASSETGGYSPLH
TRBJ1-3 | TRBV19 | ASSSPGGAADTIY
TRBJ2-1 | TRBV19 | ASQPPWGNEQF
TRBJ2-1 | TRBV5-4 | ASSLGLRNEQF
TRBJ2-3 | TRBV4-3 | ASSQDSGGDRDTQY
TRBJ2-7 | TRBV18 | ASSNRALTYEQY
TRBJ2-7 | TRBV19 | ATMTGNYEQY
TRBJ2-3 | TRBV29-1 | SARLAGNTDTQY
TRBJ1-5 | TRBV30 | AWSPVGNQPQH
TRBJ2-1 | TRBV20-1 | SAKAGTGGRNEQF
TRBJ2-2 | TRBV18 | ASSRTGLSNTGELF
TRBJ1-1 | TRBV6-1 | ASVPPVASTEAF
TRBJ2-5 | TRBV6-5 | ASSYSGEEETQY
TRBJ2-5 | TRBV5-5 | ASIEGRATETQY
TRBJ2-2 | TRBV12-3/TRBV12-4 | ASKTSGRTGELF
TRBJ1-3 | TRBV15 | ATSRDPSYSSGNTIY
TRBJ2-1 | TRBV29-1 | SVELLAGGPNNEQF
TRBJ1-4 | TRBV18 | ASSPSPGRENEKLF
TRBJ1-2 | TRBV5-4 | ASSRDGNYGYT
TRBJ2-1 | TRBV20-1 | SAKQGPGYNEQF
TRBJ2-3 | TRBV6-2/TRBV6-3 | ASTPSGTTDTQY
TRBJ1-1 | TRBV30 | AEHRGLNTEAF
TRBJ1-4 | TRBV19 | ASSSHVGATNEKLF
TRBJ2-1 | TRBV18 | ASSRLRDGNEQF
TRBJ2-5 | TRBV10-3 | AISNVGQGLQETQY
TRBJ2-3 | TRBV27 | ASSLGSGTDTQY
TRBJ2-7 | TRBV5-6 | ASSSLRGGYEQY
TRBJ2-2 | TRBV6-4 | ASSEEGAGRSGELF
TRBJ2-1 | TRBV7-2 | ASSRQPGSPGNEQF
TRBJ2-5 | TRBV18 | ASSQTRPKGETQY
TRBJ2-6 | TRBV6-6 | ATKDIPGANVLT
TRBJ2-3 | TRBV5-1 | ASSRQPTSTDTQY
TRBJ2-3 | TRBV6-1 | ASSSRSGDTQY